The sequence of this T cell receptor (beta chain) was determined in a study of identical twins. Findings of the study overall: The more abundant beta clonotypes in cord blood had fewer insertions, and memory repertoires did not show this. Zero-insertion analyses were open to partial confounding by invariant MAIT and iNKT cells.

V dropped 5 bases and J dropped 2; count of bases not matched to a gene: 10. The CDR3 is 16 amino acids. Germline V gives CDR1 LGHNA, CDR2 YSLEER. The table lists this clonotype with a few counts. Its target is not known. TCRdb reprocessed the 5' RACE reads via MiXCR and lists one record per CDR3 protein. This table holds under 300,000 distinct CDR3 sequences, roughly 8% found once. In addition, the sample was reused for a study of yellow fever vaccine responses in identical twins.

V gene TRBV4-3 combines with J gene TRBJ2-7, with TRBD2 matching 9 bases. This clonotype originated in a woman aged 18-35 years in good health. The specimen was CD8+ T cells sorted from blood. The CDR3 DNA reads as TGCGCCAGCAGCTTCTCGACTAGCGGCCTCGCCTACGAGCAGTACTTC. Its translation: CASSFSTSGLAYEQYF.